This T cell receptor beta chain was profiled in a study of T cell responses to AZD1222 COVID-19 vaccine. Study results and limitations: Spike-specific TCR depth and breadth grew after two AZD1222 doses. Donors in the cohort were predominantly white British and more often female, and clonal diversity was possibly underestimated. Seropositive AZD1222 recipients at baseline numbered only six or seven. CD4 TCRs covered the whole spike, strongest at regions 160-218 and 743-854.

This CDR3 has 17 amino acids. Assay: immunoSEQ multiplex PCR; the TCRdb copy retains only in-frame clones and omits some. The sample carries about 140,000 clones, around 89% recorded once. A note on this clone: Antigen: not known.

This material consisted of peripheral blood, taken on day 0 of AZD1222 vaccination. The V call is TRBV21-1, the J call TRBJ2-2; TRBD2 is the table's D call and was not checked against the DNA. TRBV21-1 is a pseudogene segment. This clonotype was obtained from an adult in good health. CDR3 residues: CASSNRNSGAFAGELFF. Written as DNA, the CDR3 is TGTGCCAGCAGCAACCGGAATAGCGGGGCGTTTGCCGGGGAGCTGTTTTTT.